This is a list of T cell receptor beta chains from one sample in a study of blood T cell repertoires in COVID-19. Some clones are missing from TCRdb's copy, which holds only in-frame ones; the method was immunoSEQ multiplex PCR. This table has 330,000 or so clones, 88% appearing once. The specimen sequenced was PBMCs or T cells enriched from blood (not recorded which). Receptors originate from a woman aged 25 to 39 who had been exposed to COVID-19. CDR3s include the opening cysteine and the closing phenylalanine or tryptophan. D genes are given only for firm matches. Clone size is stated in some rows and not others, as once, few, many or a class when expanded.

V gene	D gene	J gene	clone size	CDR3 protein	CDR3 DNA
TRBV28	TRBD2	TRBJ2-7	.	CASSWGLASYEQYF	TGTGCCAGCAGTTGGGGACTAGCGTCCTACGAGCAGTACTTC
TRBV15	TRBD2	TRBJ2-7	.	CATSRDVTSGTEQYF	TGTGCCACCAGCAGAGACGTGACTAGCGGGACCGAGCAGTACTTC
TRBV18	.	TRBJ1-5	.	CASSPPGGNQPQHF	TGTGCCAGCTCACCACCGGGGGGTAATCAGCCCCAGCATTTT
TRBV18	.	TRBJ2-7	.	CASSPQGAYEQYF	TGTGCCAGCTCACCACAGGGGGCCTACGAGCAGTACTTC
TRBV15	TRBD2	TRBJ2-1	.	CATSRQREGEQFF	TGTGCCACCAGCAGACAGCGGGAAGGTGAGCAGTTCTTC
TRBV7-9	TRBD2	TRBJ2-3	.	CASSPLGLAGSDTQYF	TGTGCCAGCAGCCCTCTGGGACTAGCGGGTTCGGATACGCAGTATTTT
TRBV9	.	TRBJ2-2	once	CASSGGTNTGELFF	TGTGCCAGCAGCGGAGGGACGAACACCGGGGAGCTGTTTTTT
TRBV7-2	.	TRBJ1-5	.	CASSSRMGGNQPQHF	TGTGCCAGCAGCTCCAGAATGGGGGGGAATCAGCCCCAGCATTTT
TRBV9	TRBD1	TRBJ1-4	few	CASSVAPGTGGIEKLFF	TGTGCCAGCAGCGTAGCGCCAGGGACAGGGGGCATTGAAAAACTGTTTTTT
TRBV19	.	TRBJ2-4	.	CASSISLANIQYF	TGTGCCAGTAGTATCAGTCTCGCTAACATTCAGTACTTC
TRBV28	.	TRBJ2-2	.	CASSLRQSGSGELFF	TGTGCCAGCAGCTTACGCCAATCGGGATCCGGGGAGCTGTTTTTT
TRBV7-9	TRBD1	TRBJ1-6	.	CASSVGQGIGSPLHF	TGTGCCAGCAGCGTCGGACAGGGGATAGGTTCACCCCTCCACTTT
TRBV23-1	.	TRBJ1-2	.	CASSHWRHGYTF	TGCGCCAGCAGTCATTGGCGGCATGGCTACACCTTC
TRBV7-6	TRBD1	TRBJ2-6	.	CASSLGTGAGANVLTF	TGTGCCAGCAGCTTAGGTACAGGGGCTGGGGCCAACGTCCTGACTTTC
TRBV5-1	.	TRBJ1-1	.	CASSSRTDTEAFF	TGCGCCAGCAGCTCCCGGACAGACACTGAAGCTTTCTTT
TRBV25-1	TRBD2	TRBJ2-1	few	CASSEGLAGDLDEQFF	TGTGCCAGCAGTGAGGGGCTAGCGGGAGATCTCGATGAGCAGTTCTTC
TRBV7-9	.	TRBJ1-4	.	CASSPRTTNEKLFF	TGTGCCAGCAGCCCGCGGACAACTAATGAAAAACTGTTTTTT
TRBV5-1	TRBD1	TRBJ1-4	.	CASSGLGQGNEKLFF	TGCGCCAGCAGCGGGTTGGGACAGGGTAATGAAAAACTGTTTTTT
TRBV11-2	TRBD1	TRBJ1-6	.	CASSPTGTGNSPLHF	TGTGCCAGCAGCCCAACCGGGACAGGGAATTCACCCCTCCACTTT
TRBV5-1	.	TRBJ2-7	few	CASSFFGNEQYF	TGCGCCAGCAGCTTTTTCGGGAACGAGCAGTACTTC
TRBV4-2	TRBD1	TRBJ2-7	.	CASSQDTSGQGRNEQYF	TGTGCCAGCAGCCAAGATACTTCGGGACAGGGCCGTAACGAGCAGTACTTC
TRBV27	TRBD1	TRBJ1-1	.	CASRTDRENTEAFF	TGTGCCAGCAGGACCGACAGGGAGAACACTGAAGCTTTCTTT
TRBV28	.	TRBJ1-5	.	CASSLGGTHNQPQHF	TGTGCCAGCAGTTTAGGCGGGACTCACAATCAGCCCCAGCATTTT
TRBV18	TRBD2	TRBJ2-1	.	CASSPPGLAVEQFF	TGTGCCAGCTCACCACCGGGACTAGCGGTAGAGCAGTTCTTC
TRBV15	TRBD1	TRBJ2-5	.	CATSVRQGETQYF	TGTGCCACCAGCGTGAGACAGGGGGAGACCCAGTACTTC
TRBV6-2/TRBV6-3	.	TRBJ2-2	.	CASSSSSRELFF	TGTGCCAGCAGTTCGAGTAGCAGGGAGCTGTTTTTT
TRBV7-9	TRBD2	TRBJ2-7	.	CASSPPTSGSLHEQYF	TGTGCCAGCAGCCCCCCGACTAGCGGGAGTCTCCACGAGCAGTACTTC
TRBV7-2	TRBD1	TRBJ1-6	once	CASRGNRGRGSPLHF	TGTGCCAGCAGGGGTAACAGGGGGCGCGGGTCACCCCTCCACTTT
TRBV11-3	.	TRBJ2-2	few	CASSLAGVTGELFF	TGTGCCAGCAGCTTAGCGGGTGTGACCGGGGAGCTGTTTTTT
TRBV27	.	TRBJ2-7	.	CASSFRGERGEQYF	TGTGCCAGCAGTTTTCGCGGGGAACGTGGCGAGCAGTACTTC
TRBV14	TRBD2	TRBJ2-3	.	CASSPIAGVADTQYF	TGTGCCAGCAGCCCTATAGCGGGAGTGGCAGATACGCAGTATTTT
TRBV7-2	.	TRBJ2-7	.	CASSFGAGSQSYEQYF	TGTGCCAGCAGCTTCGGGGCGGGGAGCCAGTCCTACGAGCAGTACTTC
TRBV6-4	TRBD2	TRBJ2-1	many	CASSDSGLAGGGHEQFF	TGTGCCAGCAGTGACTCAGGACTAGCGGGAGGGGGCCATGAGCAGTTCTTC
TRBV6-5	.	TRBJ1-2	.	CASSYSDDRVNYGYTF	TGTGCCAGCAGTTACTCGGACGACAGAGTTAACTATGGCTACACCTTC
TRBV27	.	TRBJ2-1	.	CASSGGIVSYNEQFF	TGTGCCAGCAGCGGAGGGATTGTCTCCTACAATGAGCAGTTCTTC
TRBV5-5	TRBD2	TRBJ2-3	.	CASSPAPGTNTDTQYF	TGTGCCAGCAGCCCGGCCCCAGGGACTAATACAGATACGCAGTATTTT
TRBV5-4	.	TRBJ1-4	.	CASSSQWQNNEKLFF	TGTGCCAGCAGCTCGCAATGGCAGAATAATGAAAAACTGTTTTTT
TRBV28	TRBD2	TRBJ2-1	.	CASSPPLREDNEQFF	TGTGCCAGCAGTCCCCCCTTACGGGAGGACAATGAGCAGTTCTTC
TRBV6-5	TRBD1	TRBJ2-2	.	CASRAGTANTGELFF	TGTGCCAGCAGGGCCGGGACAGCAAACACCGGGGAGCTGTTTTTT
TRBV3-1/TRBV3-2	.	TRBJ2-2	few	CASSQETGAAGELFF	TGTGCCAGCAGCCAAGAGACGGGAGCGGCCGGGGAGCTGTTTTTT
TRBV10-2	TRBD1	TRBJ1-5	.	CASVDREEAQPQHF	TGCGCCAGCGTGGACAGGGAGGAGGCTCAGCCCCAGCATTTT
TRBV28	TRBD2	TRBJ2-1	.	CASSYPPPKREIHNEQFF	TGTGCCAGCAGTTACCCCCCGCCGAAGCGGGAGATCCACAATGAGCAGTTCTTC
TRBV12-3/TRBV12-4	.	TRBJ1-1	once	CASSLRQHTEAFF	TGTGCCAGCAGTTTGAGACAGCACACTGAAGCTTTCTTT
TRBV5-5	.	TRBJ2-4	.	CASSPGVRGIQYF	TGTGCCAGCAGCCCGGGCGTTAGGGGCATTCAGTACTTC
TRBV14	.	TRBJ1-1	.	CASSQISNTEAFF	TGTGCCAGCAGCCAAATCTCGAACACTGAAGCTTTCTTT
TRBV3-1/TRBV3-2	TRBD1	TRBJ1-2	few	CASSQFRDRNSPRGYTF	TGTGCCAGCAGCCAATTTCGGGACAGAAATTCGCCTAGAGGCTACACCTTC
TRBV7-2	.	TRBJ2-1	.	CASSGQGGLLYNEQFF	TGTGCCAGCAGCGGCCAGGGGGGCCTACTCTACAATGAGCAGTTCTTC
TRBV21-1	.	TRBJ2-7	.	CASSKGRVGTSGRAFSYEQYF	TGTGCCAGCAGCAAAGGCCGCGTAGGGACTAGCGGGAGGGCTTTTTCCTACGAGCAGTACTTC
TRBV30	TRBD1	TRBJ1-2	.	CAWSAQPDRDYGYTF	TGTGCCTGGAGTGCCCAACCGGACAGGGACTATGGCTACACCTTC
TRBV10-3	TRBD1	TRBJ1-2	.	CATGRQGKEFEYGYTF	TGTGCCACAGGGCGACAGGGTAAAGAGTTTGAGTATGGCTACACCTTC
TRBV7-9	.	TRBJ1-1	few	CASSLDQVMNTEAFF	TGTGCCAGCAGCTTAGACCAGGTCATGAACACTGAAGCTTTCTTT
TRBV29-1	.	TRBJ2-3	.	CSVTTSSDTQYF	TGCAGCGTGACGACTAGTTCAGATACGCAGTATTTT